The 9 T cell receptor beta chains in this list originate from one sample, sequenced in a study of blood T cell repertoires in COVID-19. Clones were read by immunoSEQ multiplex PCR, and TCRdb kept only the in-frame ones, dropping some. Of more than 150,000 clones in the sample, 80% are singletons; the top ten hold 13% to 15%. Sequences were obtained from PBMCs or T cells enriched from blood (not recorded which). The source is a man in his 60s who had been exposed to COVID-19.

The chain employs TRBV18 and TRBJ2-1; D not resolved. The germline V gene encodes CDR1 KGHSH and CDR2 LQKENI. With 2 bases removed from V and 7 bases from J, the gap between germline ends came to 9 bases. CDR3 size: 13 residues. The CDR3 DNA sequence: TGTGCCAGCTCACCAAAAGTACGGAATGAGCAGTTCTTC. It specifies CASSPKVRNEQFF.

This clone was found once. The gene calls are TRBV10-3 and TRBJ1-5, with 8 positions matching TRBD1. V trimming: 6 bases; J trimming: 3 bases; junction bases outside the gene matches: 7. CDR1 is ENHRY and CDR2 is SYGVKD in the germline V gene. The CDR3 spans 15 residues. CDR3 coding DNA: TGTGCCATCAGCGCCGACAGGGGCCCCAATCAGCCCCAGCATTTT. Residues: CAISADRGPNQPQHF.

In nucleotides, the CDR3 is TGTGCCAGCAGCTCAGGGGTAGCGTTCCTCACAGATACGCAGTATTTT. Amino acid sequence: CASSSGVAFLTDTQYF. This chain links TRBV9 with TRBJ2-3; tentatively, D is TRBD1 (6 bases). This CDR3 region has 16 residues. The germline V gene encodes CDR1 SGDLS and CDR2 YYNGEE. V lost 4 bases and J lost 2, with 17 bases in between.

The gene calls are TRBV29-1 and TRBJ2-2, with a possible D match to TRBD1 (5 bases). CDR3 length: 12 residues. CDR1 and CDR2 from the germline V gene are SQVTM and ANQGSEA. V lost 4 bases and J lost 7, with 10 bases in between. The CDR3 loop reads CSVGSTGGELFF. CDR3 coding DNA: TGCAGCGTTGGGTCCACAGGCGGGGAGCTGTTTTTT.

The DNA of the CDR3 is TGCAGCGCCATATCGAGACAGGGTAAGGCCGAAGCTTTCTTT. It yields the protein CSAISRQGKAEAFF. This chain joins TRBV29-1 and TRBJ1-1, with 7 positions matching TRBD1. Trimming removed 7 bases from V and 8 bases from J; junction bases left unmatched: 16. Germline V gene sequence: CDR1 SQVTM, CDR2 ANQGSEA. The CDR3 has 14 residues. The full variable domain, with the rest looked up from reference TRBV29-1 and TRBJ1-1, is SAVISQKPSRDICQRGTSLTIQCQVDSQVTMMFWYRQQPGQSLTLIATANQGSEATYESGFVIDKFPISRPNLTFSTLTVSNMSPEDSSIYLCSAISRQGKAEAFFGQGTRLTVV.

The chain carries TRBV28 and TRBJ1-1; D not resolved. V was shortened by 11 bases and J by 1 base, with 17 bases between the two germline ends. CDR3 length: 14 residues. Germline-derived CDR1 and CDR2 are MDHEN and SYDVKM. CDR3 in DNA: TGTGCCGTAGGACGGGGAAAACGGAACACTGAAGCTTTCTTT. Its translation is CAVGRGKRNTEAFF.

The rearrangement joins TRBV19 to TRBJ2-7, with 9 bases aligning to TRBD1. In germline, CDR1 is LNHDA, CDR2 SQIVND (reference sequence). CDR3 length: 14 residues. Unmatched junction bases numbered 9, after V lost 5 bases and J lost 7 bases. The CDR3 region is CASSGGTGMFEQYF. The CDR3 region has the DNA TGTGCCAGTAGTGGGGGGACAGGGATGTTTGAGCAGTACTTC.

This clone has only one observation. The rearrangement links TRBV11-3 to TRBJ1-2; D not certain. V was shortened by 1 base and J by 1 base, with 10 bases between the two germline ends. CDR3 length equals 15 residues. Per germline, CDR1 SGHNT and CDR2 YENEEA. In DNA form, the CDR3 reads TGTGCCAGCAGCTTAGGAGGAGGCCTTAACTATGGCTACACCTTC. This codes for CASSLGGGLNYGYTF.

CDR3 protein: CASAPTGTDTQYF. CDR3 nucleotide sequence: TGTGCCAGTGCACCTACTGGCACAGATACGCAGTATTTT. The chain carries TRBV19 and TRBJ2-3; D not resolved. In germline, CDR1 is LNHDA, CDR2 SQIVND (reference sequence). This CDR3 comprises 13 residues. V was trimmed by 8 bases and J by 1 base, leaving 10 bases between them.